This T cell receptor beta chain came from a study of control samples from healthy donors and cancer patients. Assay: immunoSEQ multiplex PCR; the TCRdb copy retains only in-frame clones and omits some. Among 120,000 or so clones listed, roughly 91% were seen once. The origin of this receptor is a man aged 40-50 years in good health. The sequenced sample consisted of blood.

The CDR3 sequence: CASKPGTGTEKLFF. Here the CDR3 DNA reads TGTGCCAGCAAACCCGGGACAGGGACTGAAAAACTGTTTTTT. The J gene is TRBJ1-4, the V gene TRBV2, with 9 positions matching TRBD1. The length of the CDR3 is 14 residues. Trimming cost V 7 bases and J 7 bases; bases outside gene matches: 7. The germline V gene encodes CDR1 SNHLY and CDR2 FYNNEI.